The 3 T cell receptor beta chains below all came from one sample that was sequenced in a study of cytomegalovirus exposure and HLA in healthy donors listed by TCRdb under 2017. Library method: the immunoSEQ multiplex PCR assay. For the multiplex PCR, a mixture combining 60 forward primers for TCR Vbeta segments and 13 reverse primers for TCR Jbeta segments was used. TCRdb re-hosts the immuneACCESS table, in-frame sequences only. Its copies lack some clones; in the studies checked, an unresolved V gene accounts for under half of them, and the cause for the rest is not known. Within this sample are 150,000 or so clones, with over 60% of them counted one time only. About 1.6% of the sample belongs to the ten largest clones. The specimen sequenced was PBMCs. Receptor source: a girl aged 5-17 years in good health and CMV-seronegative.

V is TRBV27 and J is TRBJ2-7; D not resolved. The V gene's germline CDR1 is MNHEY and CDR2 SMNVEV (reference sequence). The CDR3 contains 15 residues. V shed 2 bases and J shed 2 bases, with 13 bases lying between them. The CDR3 nucleotides are TGTGCCAGCAGTTTAAATCCAGGCGCTCCCTACGAGCAGTACTTC. It is translated as CASSLNPGAPYEQYF.

The chain couples TRBV29-1 to TRBJ2-1; 7 bases match TRBD1. Germline V lookup: CDR1 SQVTM, CDR2 ANQGSEA. The J segment lost 10 bases and the V segment lost 2 bases, leaving 20 bases of the junction unmatched. The CDR3 runs 17 residues. The CDR3 DNA follows: TGCAGCGTTGAACCGCGAGGCAGGGGGTATGTGAATAGGGAGCAGTTCTTC. This sequence encodes CSVEPRGRGYVNREQFF.

CDR3 sequence reads: CASSETHTEAFF. The DNA for the CDR3 is TGTGCCAGCAGTGAAACACACACTGAAGCTTTCTTT. J is TRBJ1-1 and V is TRBV2; D is undetermined. Looked up from germline, CDR1 is SNHLY and CDR2 is FYNNEI. CDR3 length equals 12 residues. The V end was cut by 2 bases, the J end by 3 bases, with 4 bases between.